Presented here are 16 T cell receptor beta chains from one specimen sequenced in a study of T cells in Graves' hyperthyroidism and ophthalmopathy. From RNA transcripts, TCR beta CDR3 regions were amplified. First-round RT-PCR targeting the TCR CDR3 was performed with the HTBI primer set. TCRdb redid the calling of the multiplex PCR reads with MiXCR, one entry per CDR3 protein. The profile shows roughly 420,000 distinct CDR3 sequences, roughly 15% of them singletons. Sequencing was done on a sample of blood. Receptors originate from a woman between 18 and 29 years old with Graves' hyperthyroidism.

This chain connects TRBV20-1 to TRBJ2-1, with 7 bases matching TRBD1. Losses at the gene ends were 3 bases for V and 5 bases for J; bases not matched to a gene: 10. The germline V gene has CDR1 DFQATT and CDR2 SNEGSKA (reference sequence). This CDR3 is built from 15 residues. DNA of the CDR3: TGCAGTGCTAGCCCAAGGGGGCTAGAGGACAATGAGCAGTTCTTC. Translated, it gives CSASPRGLEDNEQFF.

The sample holds many counts of this clonotype. The rearrangement links TRBV7-9 to TRBJ2-1; D is perhaps TRBD1 (5 bases). V dropped 2 bases and J dropped 10 bases, with 15 bases sitting between them. This CDR3 has 14 residues. Germline V gene lookup returns CDR1 SEHNR and CDR2 FQNEAQ (reference sequence). The CDR3, as DNA: TGTGCCAGCAGCTTATTGACAGCCGTATACGAGCAGTTCTTC. It encodes CASSLLTAVYEQFF.

This clonotype was seen a handful of times. The V call is TRBV7-6, the J call TRBJ1-2; D may be TRBD1 (6 bases). The germline gives CDR1 SGHVS, CDR2 FNYEAQ. CDR3 length equals 17 residues. Trimming left V 1 base short and J 0 bases short, with 15 bases between. The CDR3 nucleotides read TGTGCCAGCAGCTTAGTTCCGGAGGGGGAGCCTAACTATGGCTACACCTTC. This codes for CASSLVPEGEPNYGYTF.

Many counts were recorded for this clonotype. The V call is TRBV12-3 or TRBV12-4, the J call TRBJ2-5, with D perhaps TRBD1 (5 bases). CDR3 length: 14 residues. Trimming took 3 bases from V and 3 from J, leaving 11 bases between them. The CDR3: CASSFGAEKETQYF. As DNA, the CDR3 is TGTGCCAGCAGTTTTGGGGCAGAGAAAGAGACCCAGTACTTC.

This clonotype was picked up many times. V is TRBV11-2 and J is TRBJ2-2; unclear D gene. Germline V gene data show CDR1 as SGHAT and CDR2 as FQNNGV. The CDR3 is 14 residues long. Trimming pared 1 base from V and 8 bases from J, leaving 11 bases between. The CDR3, as DNA: TGTGCCAGCAGCTTAGCTAGGCAATCTGGGGAGCTGTTTTTT. This gives the protein CASSLARQSGELFF.

This clonotype showed up many times. This sequence joins TRBV28 and TRBJ2-7; tentatively, D is TRBD1 or TRBD2 (5 bases each). Between the trimmed V and J ends, which lost 6 bases and 3 bases, there was a span of 18 bases. CDR3 length: 15 residues. Germline CDR1 is MDHEN and CDR2 is SYDVKM. CDR3 loop: CASRTGSGRIYEQYF. The CDR3 region has the DNA TGTGCCAGCAGGACCGGGTCGGGACGGATCTACGAGCAGTACTTC.

This clonotype was counted many times. V is TRBV11-2 and J is TRBJ2-5; 7 nucleotides align to TRBD2. With 4 bases clipped from V and 6 bases from J, the junction kept 14 bases outside the gene matches. The CDR3 contains 16 residues. Germline loops: CDR1 SGHAT, CDR2 FQNNGV. The CDR3 here is CASSYPEVGAGKTQYF. DNA for the CDR3: TGTGCCAGCAGCTATCCGGAGGTGGGAGCGGGGAAGACCCAGTACTTC.

In its sample, this clonotype was seen a few times. The genes are TRBV20-1 and TRBJ2-4; 7 bases agree with TRBD1. Germline CDR1 and CDR2: DFQATT and SNEGSKA (reference sequence). With 8 bases clipped from V and 1 base from J, the junction kept 11 bases outside the gene matches. This CDR3 has 15 residues. The CDR3 DNA reads as TGCAGTACGAAAGACAGGGTATATGCCAAAAACATTCAGTACTTC. Amino acid sequence: CSTKDRVYAKNIQYF.

This clonotype was seen more than once but under ten times. A much more abundant neighbour one base away suggests this may be a read error. The V and J genes are TRBV6-1 and TRBJ2-3, with D uncertain. In germline, CDR1 is MNHNS, CDR2 SASEGT. This CDR3 region has 14 residues. The CDR3 nucleotides are TGTGCCAGCACCCATCGGCCGGGCACAGATACGCTGTATTTT. The encoded protein is CASTHRPGTDTLYF.

The genes are TRBV18 and TRBJ2-2; D may correspond to TRBD1 or TRBD2 (5 bases each). The CDR3 extends over 17 amino acids. Trimming cost V 3 bases and J 2 bases, with 16 bases left between them. Germline assignment: CDR1 KGHSH and CDR2 LQKENI. For the CDR3, the DNA is TGTGCCAGCTCACCTCAGGGACCCGGCCTTAACACCGGGGAGCTGTTTTTT. Translation gives CASSPQGPGLNTGELFF.

This clonotype has ten or more counts. The chain joins TRBV20-1 to TRBJ2-7; 8 bases match TRBD2. With 6 bases clipped from V and 2 bases from J, the junction kept 9 bases outside the gene matches. Germline loops: CDR1 DFQATT, CDR2 SNEGSKA (reference sequence). The CDR3 spans 14 residues. The CDR3 nucleotides read TGCAGTGCCCTAAGGACTAGCAGGACCTACGAGCAGTACTTC. Amino acid sequence: CSALRTSRTYEQYF.

This clonotype has ten or more counts. This chain links TRBV7-9 with TRBJ2-5, with 7 bases lining up with TRBD1. From germline, CDR1 is SEHNR and CDR2 FQNEAQ (reference sequence). V lost 6 bases and J lost 3; bases outside the gene matches: 7. This CDR3 has 14 residues. For the CDR3, the DNA is TGTGCCAGCAGATCCGGGACAGCGAAAGAGACCCAGTACTTC. Protein product: CASRSGTAKETQYF.

This clonotype was found many times. The genes are TRBV12-3 or TRBV12-4 and TRBJ1-1; 7 nucleotides line up with TRBD1. Trimming removed 8 bases from V and 0 bases from J; junction bases left unmatched: 3. The CDR3 is made up of 13 amino acids. The CDR3 protein is CASRGQMNTEAFF. The CDR3 nucleotides read TGTGCCAGCCGGGGACAGATGAACACTGAAGCTTTCTTT.

This clonotype has at least ten counts. This chain joins TRBV5-1 and TRBJ2-1; 11 nucleotides line up with TRBD2. CDR1 SGHRS and CDR2 YFSETQ come from the germline V gene. The CDR3 totals 15 residues. Losses at the gene ends were 6 bases for V and 2 bases for J; bases not matched to a gene: 4. The CDR3 is CASTPLAGAYNEQFF. DNA for the CDR3: TGCGCCAGCACCCCACTAGCGGGAGCCTACAATGAGCAGTTCTTC.

This chain joins TRBV20-1 and TRBJ2-5; tentatively, D is TRBD1 (6 bases). Germline CDR1 reads DFQATT; CDR2 reads SNEGSKA (reference sequence). Trimming took 0 bases from V and 2 from J, leaving 13 bases between them. The CDR3 consists of 15 residues. The CDR3 reads CSARDLGTMQETQYF. DNA of the CDR3: TGCAGTGCTAGAGATCTCGGGACAATGCAAGAGACCCAGTACTTC.

In its sample, this clonotype was seen many times. The chain uses TRBV20-1 and TRBJ2-5; 12 bases line up with TRBD2. The V gene end was trimmed by 3 bases and the J gene end by 9 bases; junction bases not matched to a gene: 8. Looked up from germline, CDR1 is DFQATT and CDR2 is SNEGSKA (reference sequence). This CDR3 has 14 residues. CDR3 loop: CSARATSGSGAQYF. CDR3 coding DNA: TGCAGTGCTAGGGCGACTAGCGGGAGTGGGGCCCAGTACTTC.